This record looks at one TCR beta chain sequence and its context. These data originate in a study of technical replicates of blood from a handful of donors. The table came from immunoSEQ multiplex PCR; TCRdb's copy has only in-frame clones and leaves some out. The data contain 50,000 to 80,000 clones, 75% to 90% of them singletons. The CDR3 totals 15 residues. Germline CDR1 LGHNA, CDR2 YNFKEQ. With 0 bases removed from V and 4 bases from J, the gap between germline ends came to 12 bases. The receptor's source is a human donor in good health. Some clones in this sample may be carry-over from other donors' samples. Sequencing input: PBMCs. This chain links TRBV4-2 with TRBJ1-2; TRBD1 is a possible D gene (5 bases). The CDR3 is CASSQESGKGYGYTF. Here the CDR3 DNA reads TGTGCCAGCAGCCAAGAGTCAGGGAAGGGCTATGGCTACACCTTC.